The rows below give T cell receptor beta chains drawn from one sample of a study of cytomegalovirus exposure and HLA in healthy donors. Generated by immunoSEQ multiplex PCR, the TCRdb table keeps only in-frame clones and is missing some. The sample holds approximately 120,000 clones, roughly 80% seen once. Sequences were obtained from PBMCs. All receptors derive from a woman aged 40 to 50 in good health and CMV-seronegative. The CDR3 runs from the conserved cysteine through the conserved F or W. Fields, in order: V gene, clone size, D gene, J gene, CDR3 DNA, CDR3 protein. D genes are given only for firm matches. Size is stated for part of the rows, as once, few or many counts, or as a class when the clone is expanded.

TRBV10-2	once	.	TRBJ2-5	TGCGCCAGCAGTGTGACTAACATCCAAGAGACCCAGTACTTC	CASSVTNIQETQYF
TRBV2	.	TRBD2	TRBJ2-6	TGTGCCAGCAGGCCCGGGACTAGCGGGAGAGGCGGGGCCAACGTCCTGACTTTC	CASRPGTSGRGGANVLTF
TRBV14	few	.	TRBJ2-1	TGTGCCAGCAGCCACGTCAGGGGACCCTACAATGAGCAGTTCTTC	CASSHVRGPYNEQFF
TRBV27	.	.	TRBJ2-5	TGTGCCAGCAGCCGGGTCGAGGGAGAGACCCAGTACTTC	CASSRVEGETQYF
TRBV29-1	.	TRBD2	TRBJ2-5	TGCAGCCCCCAGGGACTAGCGGGAGTGGAGACCCAGTACTTC	CSPQGLAGVETQYF
TRBV12-5	.	TRBD1	TRBJ2-7	TGTGCTAGTGGTTCAGGGTGTCGGGACAGGGGGTACGAGCAGTACTTC	CASGSGCRDRGYEQYF
TRBV28	.	TRBD1	TRBJ1-2	TGTGCCAGCAGTTCCCCAGCTTGGGGACAGGGGAATGACTACACCTTC	CASSSPAWGQGNDYTF
TRBV7-2	.	.	TRBJ1-6	TGTGCCAGCAGCATGGGGCAGTATAATTCACCCCTCCACTTT	CASSMGQYNSPLHF
TRBV4-2	.	TRBD2	TRBJ2-4	TGTGCCAGCAGCCAAGTAGGTGGGAGGGAGAAAAACAGTCAGTACTTC	CASSQVGGREKNSQYF
TRBV5-1	.	TRBD1	TRBJ2-7	TGCGCCAGCAGCTTAGGACAGGGTTCCTACGAGCAGTACTTC	CASSLGQGSYEQYF
TRBV5-1	.	TRBD2	TRBJ2-2	TGCGCCAGCAGCGTGCCCTTGGCGGGAGCCGGGGAGCTGTTTTTT	CASSVPLAGAGELFF
TRBV19	few	.	TRBJ1-6	TGTGCCAGTAGCACGGTGGGCCAGGATTCACCCCTCCACTTT	CASSTVGQDSPLHF
TRBV19	.	TRBD1	TRBJ2-7	TGTGCCAGTAACCGGGACAGGGGACCTAACGAGCAGTACTTC	CASNRDRGPNEQYF
TRBV27	.	TRBD2	TRBJ2-2	TGTGCCAGCAGTTTTCTAGCGGCGAACACCGGGGAGCTGTTTTTT	CASSFLAANTGELFF
TRBV7-2	.	.	TRBJ2-5	TGTGCCAGCAGCCCTAACGGGGGACAAGAGACCCAGTACTTC	CASSPNGGQETQYF
TRBV6-6	few	.	TRBJ1-1	TGTGCCAGCAACCTTCAGGGCACGGACACTGAAGCTTTCTTT	CASNLQGTDTEAFF
TRBV7-2	.	.	TRBJ1-6	TGTGCCAGCAGCTTCGGGACTAGTAATTCACCCCTCCACTTT	CASSFGTSNSPLHF
TRBV7-8	.	TRBD2	TRBJ2-3	TGTGCCAGCAGCCTCCGACTAGCGGGAGGAACAGATACGCAGTATTTT	CASSLRLAGGTDTQYF
TRBV6-1	.	TRBD1	TRBJ2-7	TGTGCCAGCAGTGAAGGGACAGGGAAAGGCTACGAGCAGTACTTC	CASSEGTGKGYEQYF
TRBV28	once	TRBD1	TRBJ1-6	TGTGCCAGCAGCCCCGGGACAGGGGTCGGACCCCTCCACTTT	CASSPGTGVGPLHF
TRBV10-3	.	TRBD2	TRBJ2-2	TGTGCCATCAAGGGAGCGGGAGCCACCCGAACAGAGACCGGGGAGCTGTTTTTT	CAIKGAGATRTETGELFF
TRBV11-2	.	TRBD1	TRBJ1-1	TGTGCCAGCAGCTCGGGACAGGGGGGTGTCACTGAAGCTTTCTTT	CASSSGQGGVTEAFF
TRBV6-5	.	.	TRBJ1-1	TGTGCCAGCAGAACCCCAGAGGATTGGTCAGAAGCTTTCTTT	CASRTPEDWSEAFF
TRBV5-1	.	TRBD2	TRBJ2-1	TGCGCCAGCAGCTTGGCCGCTAGCGGGAGCGTTGGTGAGCAGTTCTTC	CASSLAASGSVGEQFF
TRBV2	.	TRBD2	TRBJ2-4	TGTGCCAGCAGTGGGAGCGGGGACGCACGCTTC	CASSGSGDARF
TRBV4-2	.	TRBD1	TRBJ1-2	TGTGCCAGCAGCCAAGACCTTGACAGGGGCGACGGCTACACCTTC	CASSQDLDRGDGYTF
TRBV4-1	.	TRBD1	TRBJ2-3	TGCGCCAGCACGGACAGGGCAGATACGCAGTATTTT	CASTDRADTQYF
TRBV7-9	.	.	TRBJ2-5	TGTTCCAGCAGCGACGTGGCAGCGGGTCAAGAGACCCAGTACTTC	CSSSDVAAGQETQYF